This T cell receptor beta chain was recorded in a study of CD8 T cells in ankylosing spondylitis. Points from the study as a whole: CD8+ cells made up the disease-linked clones, which were relatively rare in peripheral blood. For ankylosing spondylitis blood, a TCR beta motif of seven to nine highly homologous variants appeared characteristic. Clones tied to disease were said to be significantly enriched in matched ankylosing spondylitis synovial fluid.

TCRdb fed the 5' RACE reads into MiXCR, producing one record per CDR3 protein. In the table there are approximately 260,000 distinct CDR3 sequences, around 9.2% of which are singletons. This clonotype appeared many times. Its specificity is not known. CDR3 length: 13 amino acids. Per germline, CDR1 DFQATT and CDR2 SNEGSKA (reference sequence). V was pared by 5 bases and J by 0 bases, with 7 bases between. The chain employs TRBV20-1 and TRBJ1-4, with D possibly TRBD1 on 5 matching bases. This TCR was recovered from a male donor with ankylosing spondylitis or in good health (not recorded which). The source material was blood, either unsorted or a sorted T cell fraction (not recorded which). CDR3 sequence reads: CSAGHPTNEKLFF. The CDR3 region has the DNA TGCAGTGCTGGACACCCAACTAATGAAAAACTGTTTTTT.